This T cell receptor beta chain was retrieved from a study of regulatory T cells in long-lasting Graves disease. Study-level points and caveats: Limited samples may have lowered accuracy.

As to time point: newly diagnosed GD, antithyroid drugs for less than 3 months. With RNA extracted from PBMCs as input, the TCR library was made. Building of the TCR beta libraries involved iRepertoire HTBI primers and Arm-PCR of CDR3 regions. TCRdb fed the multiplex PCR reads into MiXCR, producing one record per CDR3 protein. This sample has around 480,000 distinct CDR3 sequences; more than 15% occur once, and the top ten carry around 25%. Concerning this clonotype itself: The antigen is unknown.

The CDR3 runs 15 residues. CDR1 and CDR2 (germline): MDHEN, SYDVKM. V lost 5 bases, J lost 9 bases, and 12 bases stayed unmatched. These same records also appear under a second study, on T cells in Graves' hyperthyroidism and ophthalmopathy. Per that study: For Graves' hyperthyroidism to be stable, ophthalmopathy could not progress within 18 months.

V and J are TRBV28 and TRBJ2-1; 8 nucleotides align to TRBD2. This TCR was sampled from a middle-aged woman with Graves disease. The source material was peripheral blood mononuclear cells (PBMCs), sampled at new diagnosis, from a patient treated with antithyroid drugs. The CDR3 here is CASSPHPGGAGEQFF. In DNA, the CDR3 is TGTGCCAGCAGTCCCCATCCGGGGGGGGCCGGTGAGCAGTTCTTC.